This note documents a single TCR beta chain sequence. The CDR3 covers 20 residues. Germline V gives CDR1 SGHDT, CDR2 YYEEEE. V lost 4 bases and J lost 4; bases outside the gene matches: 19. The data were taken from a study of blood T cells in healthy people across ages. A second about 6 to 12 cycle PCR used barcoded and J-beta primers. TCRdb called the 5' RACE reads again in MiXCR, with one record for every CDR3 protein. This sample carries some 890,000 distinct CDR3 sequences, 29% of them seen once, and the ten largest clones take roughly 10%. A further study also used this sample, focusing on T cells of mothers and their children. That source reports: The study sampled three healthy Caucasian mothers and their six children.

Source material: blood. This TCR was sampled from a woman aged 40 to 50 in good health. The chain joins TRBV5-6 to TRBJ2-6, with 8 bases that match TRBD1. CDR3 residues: CASSPMLGTGTAAGANVLTF. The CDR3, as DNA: TGTGCCAGCAGCCCCATGTTGGGGACAGGTACCGCAGCGGGGGCCAACGTCCTGACTTTC.